The TCR beta chain described here comes from a study of blood T cells in healthy people across ages (dated by TCRdb to the mid-2010s). Regarding the complete study: In model experiments, template switching captured about one uniquely barcoded TCR beta cDNA molecule for every two T cells. Using deep sequencing normalized with unique cDNA molecular identifiers, the study measured how TCR beta repertoire diversity changes with age. The donors were divided into four age groups: young (average 16 years), middle-aged (approximately 41), aged (about 61) and long-lived (82). To avoid experimental bias, donors of different ages were distributed randomly across sequencing lanes. Two additional independent replicas of 1 million unique cDNA reads from the same blood draw were analyzed for two donors (one aged 18 to 30 and one aged 80 or older). What the work shows at the level of the full study, not this receptor alone: Compared with the aged group, the long-lived group had more naive CD4+ T cells, fewer expanded clones and increased TCR diversity, a pattern suggesting age selection. The percentage of naive T cells measured by flow cytometry correlated strongly with observed TCR beta diversity. Because donor CMV infection status was unknown, age-related changes in expanded clonotypes were potentially confounded. Observed TCR beta diversity per million T cells fell roughly linearly with age, and a significant reduction was already apparent by age roughly 40. Total diversity estimates from one million sequenced T cells were considered lower bounds and underestimates. Bulk unsorted PBMC profiling prevented conclusive comparison of naive and antigen-experienced compartments.

The donors were some 36 Caucasian individuals from Russia, aged roughly 6 to 90 years, who were systemically healthy. Each donor gave 8 to 10 milliliters of peripheral blood, drawn into EDTA-treated Vacutainer tubes. PBMCs were isolated by Ficoll-Paque density-gradient centrifugation, with at least 7 million obtained per sample. Trizol reagent was used to extract total RNA from PBMCs, with at least 6 micrograms per sample. For every donor, an aliquot of PBMCs went through flow cytometry to measure the percentages of naive CD45RAhigh/CD27high T cells. The library was built by means of 5' RACE. Sequencing was performed on an Illumina HiSeq 2500. A second about 6 to 11 cycle PCR used a sample-barcoded 5' primer and a J-beta primer mix. A unique molecular identifier was introduced onto each TCR beta cDNA molecule by a template-switch 5' adaptor carrying 12 random nucleotides. Each sample yielded at least 2.5 million CDR3-containing paired-end reads. The Mint cDNA synthesis kit, primed by a TRBC-specific oligonucleotide, was used to synthesize first-strand cDNA from all RNA. Following uracil-DNA glycosylase treatment, a first 18-cycle PCR with universal primers M1SS and BC2_uni_R was performed on all cDNA. Turning to the authors' computational methods: Each sample was normalized by randomly selecting 1 million high-quality reads, each carrying a distinct molecular identifier. Reads sharing molecular identifiers were discarded rather than binned into consensus sequences. CDR3 identification, clonotype clustering and error correction used MiTCR with a Q25 quality threshold and the strictest error-elimination algorithm. Lower-bound total TCR beta diversity was estimated with a nonparametric unseen species model using Euler transformation. TCRdb reprocessed the public reads (quality trimming at Q25 with fastp, clone calling with MiXCR) and kept in-frame beta chains. Each entry merges the rows of one CDR3 protein and shows their most common DNA and genes. In this record, the V and J calls reflect TCRdb's handling and not the investigators' own analysis. Present in this sample are 270,000 or so distinct CDR3 sequences, about 25% of which were seen just once. The ten largest clones add up to 29% of the sample.

This clonotype was seen a single time. This clone's antigen is unknown. One base away there is no much larger clone; base qualities are not given. One read provides weak support. The receptor was isolated from an older woman in good health. Input material: blood.

The encoded CDR3 is CASSARRGPSSGANVLTF. The sequenced DNA is TGTGCCAGCAGCGCCCGTCGGGGACCTTCCTCTGGGGCCAACGTCCTGACTTTC. The rearrangement combines TRBV7-8 with TRBJ2-6; the D call could be TRBD1 or TRBD2, with each sharing 5 bases. In the germline V gene, CDR1 corresponds to SGHVS and CDR2 to FQNEAQ. Measured from the cysteine to the phenylalanine, the CDR3 is 18 residues long. Only CDR3 DNA remains: 54 bases, in frame from the first base. V loses 5 bases, J loses 0 bases, and the germline ends lie 17 bases apart.